Sequencing of this TCR beta chain was carried out in a study of CD8 T cells in ankylosing spondylitis. Broader study findings: A TCR beta motif of 7 or 8 highly homologous variants appeared characteristic of ankylosing spondylitis blood. Significantly higher representation of disease-linked clones was reported for matched ankylosing spondylitis synovial fluid. Reports of some motif variants in reactive arthritis synovial fluid and blood predate this one.

This clonotype was counted a few times. As yet, its antigen is unknown. 5'-RACE, quantitative and with molecular barcodes, yielded the TCR beta libraries. TCRdb reanalysed the 5' RACE reads using MiXCR and keeps one entry per CDR3 protein. Of approximately 520,000 distinct CDR3 sequences listed, 5.3% were seen once; the top ten hold approximately 4%. The CDR3 extends over 15 amino acids. Looked up from germline, CDR1 is MNHNY and CDR2 is SVGAGI (reference sequence). Germline trimming cut 7 bases from V and 8 bases from J; bases unmatched to any gene: 13. This TCR came from a male donor with ankylosing spondylitis. The sample taken for sequencing was blood, either unsorted or a sorted T cell fraction (not recorded which). The V gene is TRBV6-6, the J gene TRBJ1-4; 7 bases are shared with TRBD1. CDR3 DNA sequence: TGTGCCAGCAAACCATCGGACAGGAGGAAGGAAAAACTGTTTTTT. It codes for CASKPSDRRKEKLFF.